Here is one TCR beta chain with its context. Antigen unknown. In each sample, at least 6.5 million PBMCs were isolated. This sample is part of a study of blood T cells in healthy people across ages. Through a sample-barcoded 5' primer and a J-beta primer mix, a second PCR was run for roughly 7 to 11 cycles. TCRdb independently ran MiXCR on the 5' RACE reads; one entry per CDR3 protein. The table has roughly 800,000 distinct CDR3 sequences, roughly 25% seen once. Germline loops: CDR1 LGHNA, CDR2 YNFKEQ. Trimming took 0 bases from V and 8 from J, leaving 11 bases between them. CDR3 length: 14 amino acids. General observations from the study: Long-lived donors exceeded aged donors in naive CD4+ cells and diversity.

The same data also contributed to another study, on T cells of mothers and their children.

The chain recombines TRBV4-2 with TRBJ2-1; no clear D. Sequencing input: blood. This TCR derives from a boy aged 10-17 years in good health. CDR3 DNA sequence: TGTGCCAGCAGCCAAGATCTTGGCGGAGATGAGCAGTTCTTC. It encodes CASSQDLGGDEQFF.